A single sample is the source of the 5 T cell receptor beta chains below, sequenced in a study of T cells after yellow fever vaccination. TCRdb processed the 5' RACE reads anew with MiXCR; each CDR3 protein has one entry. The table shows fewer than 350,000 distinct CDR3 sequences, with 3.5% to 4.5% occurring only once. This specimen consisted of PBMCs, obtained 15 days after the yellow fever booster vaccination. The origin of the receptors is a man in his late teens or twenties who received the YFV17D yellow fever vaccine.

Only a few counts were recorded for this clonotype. In DNA form, the CDR3 reads TGTGCCAGTAGTGGAACAGGGTGGGGGACCGGGGAGCTGTTTTTT. Protein sequence: CASSGTGWGTGELFF. This sequence joins TRBV19 and TRBJ2-2, with a tentative D call TRBD1 (6 bases). V lost 5 bases and J lost 5, with 15 bases in between. CDR3 size: 15 residues. The germline V gene has CDR1 LNHDA and CDR2 SQIVND (reference sequence).

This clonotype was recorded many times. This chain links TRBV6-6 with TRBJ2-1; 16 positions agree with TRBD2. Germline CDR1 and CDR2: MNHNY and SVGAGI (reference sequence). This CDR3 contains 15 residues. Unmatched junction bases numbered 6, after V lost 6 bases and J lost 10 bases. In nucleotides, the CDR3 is TGTGCCAGCAGGCCGGGACTAGCGGGGGGGGGCGAGCAGTTCTTC. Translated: CASRPGLAGGGEQFF.

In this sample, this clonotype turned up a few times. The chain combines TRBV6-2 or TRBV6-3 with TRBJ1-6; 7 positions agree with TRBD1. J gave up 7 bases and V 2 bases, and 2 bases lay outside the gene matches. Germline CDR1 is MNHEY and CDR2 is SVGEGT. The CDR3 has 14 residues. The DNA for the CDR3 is TGTGCCAGCAGTTACGGCAGGGGGAATTCACCCCTCCACTTT. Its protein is CASSYGRGNSPLHF.

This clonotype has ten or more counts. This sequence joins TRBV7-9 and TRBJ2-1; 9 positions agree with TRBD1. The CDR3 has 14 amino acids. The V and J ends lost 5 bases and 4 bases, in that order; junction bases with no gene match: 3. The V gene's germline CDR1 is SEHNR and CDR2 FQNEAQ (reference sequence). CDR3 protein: CASSHGTGYNEQFF. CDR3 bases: TGTGCCAGCAGCCACGGGACAGGGTACAATGAGCAGTTCTTC.

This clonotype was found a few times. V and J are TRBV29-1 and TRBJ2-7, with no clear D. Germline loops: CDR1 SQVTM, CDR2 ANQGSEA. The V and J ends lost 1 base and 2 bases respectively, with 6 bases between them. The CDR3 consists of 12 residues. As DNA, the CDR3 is TGCAGCGTTGAAGTTCAGGCCTACGAGCAGTACTTC. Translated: CSVEVQAYEQYF.